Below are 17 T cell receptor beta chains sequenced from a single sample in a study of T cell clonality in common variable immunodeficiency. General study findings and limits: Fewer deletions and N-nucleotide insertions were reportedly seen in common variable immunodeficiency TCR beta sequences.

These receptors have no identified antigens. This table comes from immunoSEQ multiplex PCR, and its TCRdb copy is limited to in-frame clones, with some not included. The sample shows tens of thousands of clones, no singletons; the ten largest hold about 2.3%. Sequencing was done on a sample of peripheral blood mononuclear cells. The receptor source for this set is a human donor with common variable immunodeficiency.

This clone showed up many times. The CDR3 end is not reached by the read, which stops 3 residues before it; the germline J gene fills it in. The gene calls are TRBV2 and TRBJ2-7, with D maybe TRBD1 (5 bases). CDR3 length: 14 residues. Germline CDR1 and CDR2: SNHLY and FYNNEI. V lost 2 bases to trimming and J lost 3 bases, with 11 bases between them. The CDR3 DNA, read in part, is TGTGCCAGCAGTGAACAGGGTAGGGGCTACGAG. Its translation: CASSEQGRGYE. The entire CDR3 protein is CASSEQGRGYEQYF.

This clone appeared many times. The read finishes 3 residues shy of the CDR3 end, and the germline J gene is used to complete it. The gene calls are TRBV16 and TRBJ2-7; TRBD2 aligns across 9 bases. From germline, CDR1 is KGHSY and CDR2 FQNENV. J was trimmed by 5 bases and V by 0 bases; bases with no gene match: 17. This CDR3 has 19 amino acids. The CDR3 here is CASSQSEVPAGGIFHEQYF. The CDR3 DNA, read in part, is TGTGCCAGCAGCCAATCGGAAGTCCCAGCGGGGGGTATTTTCCACGAG.

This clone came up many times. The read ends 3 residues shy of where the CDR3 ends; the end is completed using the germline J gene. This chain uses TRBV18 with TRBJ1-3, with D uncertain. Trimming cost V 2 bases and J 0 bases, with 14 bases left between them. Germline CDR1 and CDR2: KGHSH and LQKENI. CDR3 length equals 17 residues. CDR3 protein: CASSPRGPAFSGNTIYF. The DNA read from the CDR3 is TGTGCCAGCTCACCAAGAGGTCCCGCTTTCTCTGGAAACACC.

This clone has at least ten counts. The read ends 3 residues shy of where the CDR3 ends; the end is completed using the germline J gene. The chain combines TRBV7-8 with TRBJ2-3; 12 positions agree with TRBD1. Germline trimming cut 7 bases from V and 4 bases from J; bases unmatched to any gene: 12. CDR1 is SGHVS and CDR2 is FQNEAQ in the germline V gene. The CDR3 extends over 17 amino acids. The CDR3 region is CASITSPGQGASDTQYF. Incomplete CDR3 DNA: TGTGCCAGCATCACATCACCGGGACAGGGGGCGTCAGATACG. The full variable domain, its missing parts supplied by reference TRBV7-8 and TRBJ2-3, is GAGVSQSPRYKVAKRGQDVALRCDPISGHVSLFWYQQALGQGPEFLTYFQNEAQLDKSGLPSDRFFAERPEGSVSTLKIQRTQQEDSAVYLCASITSPGQGASDTQYFGPGTRLTVL.

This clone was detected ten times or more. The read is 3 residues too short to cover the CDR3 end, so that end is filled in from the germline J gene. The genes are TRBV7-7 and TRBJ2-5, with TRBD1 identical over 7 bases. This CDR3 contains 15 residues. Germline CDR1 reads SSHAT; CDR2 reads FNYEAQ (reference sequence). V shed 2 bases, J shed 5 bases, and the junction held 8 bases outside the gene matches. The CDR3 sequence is CASSLSTGVVETQYF. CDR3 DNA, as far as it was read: TGTGCCAGCAGCTTATCCACAGGGGTTGTTGAGACC.

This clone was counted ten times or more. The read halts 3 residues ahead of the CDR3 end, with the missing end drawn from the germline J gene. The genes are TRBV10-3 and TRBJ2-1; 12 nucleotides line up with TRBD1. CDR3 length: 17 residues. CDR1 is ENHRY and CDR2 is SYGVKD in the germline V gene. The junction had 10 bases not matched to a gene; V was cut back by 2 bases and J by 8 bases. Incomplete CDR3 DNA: TGTGCCATCAGTGAGGCTCGGGACAGGGGGCATGAAGATGAG. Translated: CAISEARDRGHEDE. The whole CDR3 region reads CAISEARDRGHEDEQFF.

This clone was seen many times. The CDR3 sequence is CASSIAWTGGSTDTQYF. CDR3 bases read: TGTGCCAGTAGTATAGCTTGGACAGGGGGATCCACAGATACG. The rearrangement uses TRBV19 and TRBJ2-3, with 10 bases aligning to TRBD1. The CDR3 goes on 3 residues after the read ends, and that part is filled in from the germline J gene. The V gene end was trimmed by 1 base and the J gene end by 2 bases; junction bases not matched to a gene: 6. Germline CDR1 reads LNHDA; CDR2 reads SQIVND (reference sequence). The CDR3 runs 17 residues.

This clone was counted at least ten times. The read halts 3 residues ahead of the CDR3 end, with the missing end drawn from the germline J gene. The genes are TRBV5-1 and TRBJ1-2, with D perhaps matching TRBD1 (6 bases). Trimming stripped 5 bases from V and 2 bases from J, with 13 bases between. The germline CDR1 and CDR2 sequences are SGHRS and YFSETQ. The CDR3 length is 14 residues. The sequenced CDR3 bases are TGCGCCAGCAGACGGGACACCCAAAACTATGGC. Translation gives CASRRDTQNYG. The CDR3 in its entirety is CASRRDTQNYGYTF. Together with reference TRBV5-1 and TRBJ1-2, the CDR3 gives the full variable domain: KAGVTQTPRYLIKTRGQQVTLSCSPISGHRSVSWYQQTPGQGLQFLFEYFSETQRNKGNFPGRFSGRQFSNSRSEMNVSTLELGDSALYLCASRRDTQNYGYTFGSGTRLTVV.

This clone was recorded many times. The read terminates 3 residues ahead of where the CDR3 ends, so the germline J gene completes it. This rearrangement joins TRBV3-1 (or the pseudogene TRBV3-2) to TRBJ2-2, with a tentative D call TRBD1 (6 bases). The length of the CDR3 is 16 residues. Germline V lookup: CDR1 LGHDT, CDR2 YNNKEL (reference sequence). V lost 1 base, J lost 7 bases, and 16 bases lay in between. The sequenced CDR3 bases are TGTGCCAGCAGCCAAGTCGCAGGGGCAGGTCGCGGGGAG. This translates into CASSQVAGAGRGE. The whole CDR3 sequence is CASSQVAGAGRGELFF.

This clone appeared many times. The CDR3 loop reads CASSLGDYRADTQYF. The part of the CDR3 DNA that was read is TGTGCCAGCAGCTTAGGGGACTACCGCGCAGATACG. The rearrangement uses TRBV7-8 and TRBJ2-3; 7 bases are shared with TRBD2. The CDR3 is cut off 3 residues early in the read; its end comes from the germline J gene. The V segment lost 1 base and the J segment 4 bases; nucleotides outside the gene matches: 5. Germline loops: CDR1 SGHVS, CDR2 FQNEAQ. The CDR3 sequence is 15 residues long.

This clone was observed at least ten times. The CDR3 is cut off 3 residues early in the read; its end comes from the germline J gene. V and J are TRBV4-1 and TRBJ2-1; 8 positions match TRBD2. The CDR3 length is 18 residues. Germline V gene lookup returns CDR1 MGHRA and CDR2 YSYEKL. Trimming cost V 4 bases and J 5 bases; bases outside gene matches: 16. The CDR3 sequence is CASSPPLGLAGDNNEQFF. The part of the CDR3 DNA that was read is TGCGCCAGCAGCCCCCCGTTGGGGCTAGCGGGTGATAACAATGAG.

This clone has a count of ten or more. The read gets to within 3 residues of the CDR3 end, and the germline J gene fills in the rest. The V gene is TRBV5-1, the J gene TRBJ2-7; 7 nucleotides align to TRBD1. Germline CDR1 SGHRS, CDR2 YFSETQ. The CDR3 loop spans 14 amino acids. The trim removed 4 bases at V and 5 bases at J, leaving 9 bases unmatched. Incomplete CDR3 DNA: TGCGCCAGCAGCCCCGGACAGGCCCCCCACGAG. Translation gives CASSPGQAPHE. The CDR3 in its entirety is CASSPGQAPHEQYF.

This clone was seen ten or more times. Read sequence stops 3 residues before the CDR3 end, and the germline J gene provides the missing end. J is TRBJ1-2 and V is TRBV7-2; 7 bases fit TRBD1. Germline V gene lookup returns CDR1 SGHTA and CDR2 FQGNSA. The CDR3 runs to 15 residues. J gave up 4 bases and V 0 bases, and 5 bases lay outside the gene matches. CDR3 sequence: CASSLAPGQSYGYTF. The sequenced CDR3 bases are TGTGCCAGCAGCTTAGCACCGGGACAGAGCTATGGC.

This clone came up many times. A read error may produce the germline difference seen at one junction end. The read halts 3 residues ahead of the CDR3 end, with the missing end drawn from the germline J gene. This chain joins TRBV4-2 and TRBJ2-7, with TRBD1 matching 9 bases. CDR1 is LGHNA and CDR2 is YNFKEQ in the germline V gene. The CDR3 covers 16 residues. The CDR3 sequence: CASSRRATGGSYEQYF. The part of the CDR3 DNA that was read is TGCGCCAGCAGCCGCCGGGCGACAGGGGGCTCCTACGAG.

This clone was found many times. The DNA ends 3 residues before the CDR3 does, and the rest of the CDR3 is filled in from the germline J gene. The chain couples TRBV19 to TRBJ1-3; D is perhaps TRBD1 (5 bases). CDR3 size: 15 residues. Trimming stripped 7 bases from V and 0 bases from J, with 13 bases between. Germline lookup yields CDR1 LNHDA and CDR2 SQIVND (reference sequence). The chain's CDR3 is CASTATVDSGNTIYF. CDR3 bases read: TGTGCCAGTACCGCGACAGTAGACTCTGGAAACACC.

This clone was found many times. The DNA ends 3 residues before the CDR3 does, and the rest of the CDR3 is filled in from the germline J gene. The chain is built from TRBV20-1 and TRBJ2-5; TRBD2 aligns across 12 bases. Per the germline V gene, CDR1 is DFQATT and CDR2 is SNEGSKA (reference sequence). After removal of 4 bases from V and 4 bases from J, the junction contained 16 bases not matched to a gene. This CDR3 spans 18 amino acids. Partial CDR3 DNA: TGCAGTGCTACGCCGCGGACTAGCGGGGCTACTCCGGGAGAGACC. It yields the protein CSATPRTSGATPGET. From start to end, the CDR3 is CSATPRTSGATPGETQYF.

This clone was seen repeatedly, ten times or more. The CDR3 reads CASSLVGTVEAFF. Partial CDR3 DNA: TGTGCCAGCAGCTTAGTAGGGACAGTTGAA. V is TRBV7-2 and J is TRBJ1-1; TRBD1 matches 7 bases. Read data end 3 residues before the CDR3 end; the end is taken from the germline J gene. Per the germline V gene, CDR1 is SGHTA and CDR2 is FQGNSA. Germline trimming cut 1 base from V and 7 bases from J; bases unmatched to any gene: 3. The CDR3 loop spans 13 amino acids.